These T cell receptor beta chains were read from a single sample in a study of T cell responses to AZD1222 COVID-19 vaccine. Assay used: immunoSEQ multiplex PCR; TCRdb lists only in-frame clones, some missing. This sample has under 200,000 clones, with approximately 90% found just once. The material was peripheral blood, obtained on day 0 of AZD1222 vaccination. The source is an adult in good health. Both conserved end residues are trimmed from each CDR3. D genes are given only for firm matches.

D gene | V gene | CDR3 protein
NA | TRBV2 | ASSAGLQETQY
NA | TRBV7-3 | ASSLQTLPTGELF
NA | TRBV7-6 | ASSSTPRGVSNQPQH
NA | TRBV7-3 | ASSLTRRESGYTQY
TRBD2 | TRBV7-2 | ASSFGLAANTGELF
TRBD2 | TRBV7-3 | ASSPKLAGASNEQF
NA | TRBV7-2 | ASSLGGTSDAF
NA | TRBV29-1 | SVERGYT
NA | TRBV12-3/TRBV12-4 | ASSFDSRNTIY
TRBD1 | TRBV27 | ASSLSTDRGSYEQY
NA | TRBV29-1 | SVGGGEKLF
TRBD1 | TRBV10-3 | AISAGQGYGYT
NA | TRBV6-5 | ASSYSRGQNYGYT
NA | TRBV5-1 | ASTSENGETQY
TRBD2 | TRBV6-2/TRBV6-3 | ASSLSSGGAYYNEQF
NA | TRBV15 | ATSRDSGDNEKLF
NA | TRBV7-8 | ASSLRRGVRGQETQY
NA | TRBV14 | ASSQSIRRWVNTEAF
NA | TRBV20-1 | SAKPGETQY
TRBD1 | TRBV5-1 | ASSVQGQGLQETQY
NA | TRBV5-6 | ASTPVNEDGYT
TRBD1 | TRBV29-1 | SVGTGPYEQY
TRBD1 | TRBV7-9 | ASSPRQGRGIAQY
NA | TRBV7-9 | ASSYGGANYGYT